This T cell receptor (beta chain) was retrieved from a study of blood T cells in healthy people across ages. This clonotype was detected a few times. Antigen unknown. Study results and limitations: Diversity of TCR beta correlated strongly with naive T cell percentage. Naive CD4+ cells and diversity were both higher in long-lived donors than in aged donors.

It was around 9 milliliters of peripheral blood that were drawn from each donor. The V end lost 0 bases, the J end lost 7 bases, and 18 bases lay between the germline ends. The CDR3 runs 15 residues. CDR1 is DFQATT, CDR2 SNEGSKA, per germline (reference sequence). Sample-barcoded 5' priming and a J-beta primer mix drove a second PCR of roughly 6 to 12 cycles. Per sample, CDR3-containing paired-end reads numbered at least 2.5 million. MiXCR, run by TCRdb on the 5' RACE reads, gives a single entry per CDR3 protein. The data show roughly 720,000 distinct CDR3 sequences, 40% to 65% seen once. The clonotype was recovered from a man older than 75 in good health. Sequenced: blood. V and J are TRBV20-1 and TRBJ2-5; D remains ambiguous. The DNA of the CDR3 is TGCAGTGCTAGAGATGACTCCTACGGGCCGGGGACCCAGTACTTC. It translates to CSARDDSYGPGTQYF.